Below, 19 T cell receptor beta chains from the same sample are listed, as sequenced in a study of blood T cell repertoires in COVID-19. The repertoire was sequenced with immunoSEQ multiplex PCR; TCRdb's copy has only in-frame clones and lacks some. This table holds 300,000 to 450,000 clones, around 87% found once. The material sequenced was peripheral blood. The receptors were sampled from a woman aged 55-69 years with COVID-19, enrolled during active disease.

V usage is TRBV7-3 and J usage is TRBJ2-4, with TRBD1 identical over 7 bases. The germline V gene encodes CDR1 SGHTA and CDR2 FQGTGA. J lost 3 bases, V lost 2 bases, and 7 bases had no gene match. CDR3 length equals 16 residues. DNA of the CDR3: TGTGCCAGCAGCTTAGGGCAGGGGGTCGACAAAAACATTCAGTACTTC. As protein: CASSLGQGVDKNIQYF.

The CDR3 DNA sequence: TGCGCCAGCAGCCCCCGGACAGTTGATAATTCACCCCTCCACTTT. It specifies CASSPRTVDNSPLHF. The chain combines TRBV4-1 with TRBJ1-6; D possibly corresponds to TRBD1 (6 bases). The germline gives CDR1 MGHRA, CDR2 YSYEKL. V dropped 4 bases and J dropped 5 bases, with 12 bases sitting between them. CDR3 size: 15 residues.

J is TRBJ2-7 and V is TRBV27, with TRBD2 identical over 15 bases. Germline CDR1 MNHEY, CDR2 SMNVEV (reference sequence). V shed 5 bases, J shed 7 bases, and the junction held 9 bases outside the gene matches. The CDR3 consists of 16 residues. CDR3 region: CASSLGLAGGPLEQYF. The CDR3 DNA sequence: TGTGCCAGCAGTCTAGGACTAGCGGGGGGGCCGCTAGAGCAGTACTTC.

The rearrangement joins TRBV5-1 to TRBJ1-1; the D is unclear. The CDR3 runs 13 residues. Trimming left V 4 bases short and J 1 base short, with 8 bases between. Germline loops: CDR1 SGHRS, CDR2 YFSETQ. CDR3 sequence: CASSEDGNTEAFF. The CDR3 nucleotides are TGCGCCAGCAGCGAGGATGGGAACACTGAAGCTTTCTTT.

The genes are TRBV6-5 and TRBJ2-2; the match to TRBD2 covers 9 bases. CDR3 length: 15 residues. Looked up from germline, CDR1 is MNHEY and CDR2 is SVGAGI. Trimming cost V 2 bases and J 5 bases; bases outside gene matches: 3. The chain's CDR3 is CASSYSGGRTGELFF. The CDR3 DNA reads as TGTGCCAGCAGTTACAGCGGGGGGCGTACCGGGGAGCTGTTTTTT.

This clone was seen more than once but under ten times. The chain combines TRBV7-2 with TRBJ1-1; D not resolved. Per the germline V gene, CDR1 is SGHTA and CDR2 is FQGNSA. The CDR3 length is 14 residues. The V end lost 3 bases, the J end lost 0 bases, and 8 bases lay between the germline ends. CDR3 nucleotide sequence: TGTGCCAGCAGCTTTCAGGTCATGAACACTGAAGCTTTCTTT. It translates to CASSFQVMNTEAFF.

This chain connects TRBV2 to TRBJ1-4; TRBD1 might be the D (6 bases). Germline V gene data show CDR1 as SNHLY and CDR2 as FYNNEI. The CDR3 is 17 amino acids. Between the trimmed V and J ends, which lost 5 bases and 6 bases, there was a span of 22 bases. CDR3 amino acids: CASSHDRTRLPDEKLFF. In DNA, the CDR3 is TGTGCCAGCAGTCACGACAGGACCAGGCTTCCGGATGAAAAACTGTTTTTT.

V usage is TRBV7-9 and J usage is TRBJ1-2; D remains unclear. The CDR3 is made up of 17 amino acids. The germline CDR1 and CDR2 sequences are SEHNR and FQNEAQ (reference sequence). The V and J ends lost 1 base and 4 bases respectively, with 19 bases between them. The CDR3 DNA follows: TGTGCCAGCAGCTTAGTGGTCGTCCTACAGTCGCTCTATGGCTACACCTTC. Its translation: CASSLVVVLQSLYGYTF. Full variable domain (rest looked up from reference TRBV7-9 and TRBJ1-2): DTGVSQNPRHKITKRGQNVTFRCDPISEHNRLYWYRQTLGQGPEFLTYFQNEAQLEKSRLLSDRFSAERPKGSFSTLEIQRTEQGDSAMYLCASSLVVVLQSLYGYTFGSGTRLTVV.

The rearrangement joins TRBV10-3 to TRBJ2-2; 8 nucleotides line up with TRBD1. The V gene's germline CDR1 is ENHRY and CDR2 SYGVKD. CDR3 size: 14 residues. Losses at the gene ends were 8 bases for V and 6 bases for J; bases not matched to a gene: 8. The CDR3 is CAIQGQGVAGELFF. The CDR3 DNA sequence: TGTGCCATCCAAGGACAGGGAGTAGCCGGGGAGCTGTTTTTT.

The CDR3 here is CASLGQGSGTEAFF. The CDR3 DNA follows: TGTGCCAGCCTGGGACAGGGGTCCGGGACTGAAGCTTTCTTT. The chain carries TRBV28 and TRBJ1-1; 10 bases are shared with TRBD1. V gave up 8 bases and J gave up 5 bases; unmatched junction bases: 8. Germline V gene sequence: CDR1 MDHEN, CDR2 SYDVKM. The CDR3 extends over 14 amino acids.

This clone has just one count. An end of the junction does not agree with germline; a read error may underlie this. The chain employs TRBV6-2 or TRBV6-3 and TRBJ2-5, with 8 bases lining up with TRBD1. The length of the CDR3 is 16 residues. CDR1 is MNHEY, CDR2 SVGEGT, per germline. Here the CDR3 reads CASSHSGQGSLETQYF. The CDR3 bases are TGTGCCAGCAGTCACTCCGGACAGGGTTCTCTGGAGACCCAGTACTTC.

The V gene is TRBV5-1, the J gene TRBJ2-5; a possible D gene is TRBD1 (5 bases). From germline, CDR1 is SGHRS and CDR2 YFSETQ. CDR3 length: 14 amino acids. The V end was cut by 0 bases, the J end by 5 bases, with 11 bases between. The CDR3 here is CASSLVSGLETQYF. Here the CDR3 DNA reads TGCGCCAGCAGCTTGGTTTCAGGGTTGGAGACCCAGTACTTC.

The chain recombines TRBV5-1 with TRBJ1-4; 7 bases match TRBD1. The germline V gene encodes CDR1 SGHRS and CDR2 YFSETQ. The CDR3 length is 17 residues. V gave up 4 bases and J gave up 0 bases; unmatched junction bases: 9. The CDR3 spells CASSPEKGTATNEKLFF. The DNA of the CDR3 is TGCGCCAGCAGCCCTGAGAAGGGGACAGCAACTAATGAAAAACTGTTTTTT.

The rearrangement joins TRBV6-1 to TRBJ2-3, with D perhaps matching TRBD2 (6 bases). The V end lost 3 bases, the J end lost 6 bases, and 19 bases lay between the germline ends. The CDR3 sequence is 16 residues long. Germline CDR1 reads MNHNS; CDR2 reads SASEGT. The DNA for the CDR3 is TGTGCCAGCAGTGAGCGGTGGGGGACTCCCCAGGATACGCAGTATTTT. Its protein product is CASSERWGTPQDTQYF.

The chain is built from TRBV7-3 and TRBJ1-1; D possibly corresponds to TRBD1 (5 bases). V dropped 5 bases and J dropped 0 bases, with 7 bases sitting between them. Germline lookup yields CDR1 SGHTA and CDR2 FQGTGA. This CDR3 comprises 13 residues. The CDR3 region has the DNA TGTGCCAGCAGCGCGACAGTGAACACTGAAGCTTTCTTT. This translates into CASSATVNTEAFF.

The chain is built from TRBV7-6 and TRBJ2-7; a possible D gene is TRBD1 (5 bases). Germline V gene data show CDR1 as SGHVS and CDR2 as FNYEAQ. CDR3 length equals 13 residues. The ends were cut back, 4 bases at V and 3 bases at J, with 10 bases in the middle. This chain's CDR3 is CASSSDRYYEQYF. CDR3 sequence (DNA): TGTGCCAGCAGCTCAGACAGATACTACGAGCAGTACTTC.

V and J are TRBV6-5 and TRBJ1-6, with TRBD1 as a possible D gene (5 bases). Germline V lookup: CDR1 MNHEY, CDR2 SVGAGI. V shed 4 bases and J shed 6 bases, with 16 bases lying between them. This CDR3 is 16 amino acids long. As DNA, the CDR3 is TGTGCCAGCAGTTTCCAGGGTATACGTCTTAATTCACCCCTCCACTTT. It yields the protein CASSFQGIRLNSPLHF.

The V call is TRBV7-9, the J call TRBJ1-1, with a tentative D call TRBD1 (6 bases). This CDR3 region has 14 residues. V lost 2 bases and J 4 bases, leaving 11 bases between the germline ends. Germline V gene lookup returns CDR1 SEHNR and CDR2 FQNEAQ (reference sequence). The CDR3 spells CASSLQGPGTEAFF. CDR3 DNA sequence: TGTGCCAGCAGCTTACAGGGGCCAGGCACTGAAGCTTTCTTT.

The chain recombines TRBV28 with TRBJ2-1; 15 bases match TRBD2. In germline, CDR1 is MDHEN, CDR2 SYDVKM. The CDR3 runs to 18 residues. The V gene end was trimmed by 10 bases and the J gene end by 0 bases; junction bases not matched to a gene: 10. The CDR3 protein is CATRGLAGGPPSYNEQFF. CDR3 DNA sequence: TGTGCCACCCGGGGACTAGCGGGGGGTCCGCCCTCCTACAATGAGCAGTTCTTC. The variable domain in full, with the rest retrieved from reference TRBV28 and TRBJ2-1, is DVKVTQSSRYLVKRTGEKVFLECVQDMDHENMFWYRQDPGLGLRLIYFSYDVKMKEKGDIPEGYSVSREKKERFSLILESASTNQTSMYLCATRGLAGGPPSYNEQFFGPGTRLTVL.